This paragraph reports one T cell receptor beta chain. No antigen is known for it. The study ran its PCR with 60 Vbeta and 13 Jbeta primers. Using immunoSEQ multiplex PCR, the repertoire was profiled, and TCRdb retains in-frame clones only, with some absent. Of some 150,000 clones listed, 80% are singletons. The ends lost 6 bases at V and 0 bases at J; junction bases unmatched: 6. The CDR3 is made up of 15 amino acids. Germline loops: CDR1 SNHLY, CDR2 FYNNEI. The source of the sample is a study of cytomegalovirus exposure and HLA in healthy donors. Study results and limitations: Overall, around 160 TCR beta chains were annotated as cytomegalovirus-associated. In an earlier analysis, productive rearrangement rates for most beta V segments clustered near 87% or 30%. Immune exposure data for these donors was limited to CMV serostatus. V- and J-gene trimming in TCR beta was tied to a missense DCLRE1C variant by an analysis performed later.

The receptor was derived from a young man in good health and CMV-seropositive. The chain recombines TRBV2 with TRBJ2-5; TRBD2 matches at 8 bases. The sequenced sample consisted of PBMCs. The CDR3 DNA sequence: TGTGCCAGCAGCGTGGGACTAGACAACCAAGAGACCCAGTACTTC. It codes for CASSVGLDNQETQYF.